Below are 3 T cell receptor beta chains sequenced from a single sample in a study of regulatory T cells in long-lasting Graves disease. Sequencing libraries for TCR beta were prepared with iRepertoire HTBI primers and Arm-PCR of CDR3 regions. TCRdb re-called the multiplex PCR reads with MiXCR, one entry per CDR3 protein. This table holds roughly 350,000 distinct CDR3 sequences, 15% to 20% found once. The time point: newly diagnosed GD, antithyroid drugs for less than 3 months. From RNA extracted from PBMCs, the TCR library was made. These data were also reused for a study on T cells in Graves' hyperthyroidism and ophthalmopathy.

Here the sequenced sample was peripheral blood mononuclear cells (PBMCs), taken at new diagnosis, from a patient treated with antithyroid drugs. These receptors all stem from a woman younger than 35 with Graves disease.

Many counts were recorded for this clonotype. V and J are TRBV9 and TRBJ2-7, with 9 bases matching TRBD1. Germline V gene sequence: CDR1 SGDLS, CDR2 YYNGEE. J lost 5 bases, V lost 4 bases, and 10 bases had no gene match. The CDR3 runs to 15 residues. The CDR3 coding sequence is TGTGCCAGCAGCACTGGGACAGGGCCCACTCACGAGCAGTACTTC. It yields the protein CASSTGTGPTHEQYF. The variable domain in full, completed from reference TRBV9 and TRBJ2-7, reads DSGVTQTPKHLITATGQRVTLRCSPRSGDLSVYWYQQSLDQGLQFLIQYYNGEERAKGNILERFSAQQFPDLHSELNLSSLELGDSALYFCASSTGTGPTHEQYFGPGTRLTVT.

This chain links TRBV6-1 with TRBJ1-2; TRBD1 matches 10 bases. Per germline, CDR1 MNHNS and CDR2 SASEGT. The CDR3 consists of 14 residues. V shed 6 bases, J shed 8 bases, and the junction held 9 bases outside the gene matches. CDR3 DNA: TGTGCCAGCAGCTTGACAGGGGGCGCAAGGGGCTACACCTTC. It codes for CASSLTGGARGYTF.

A note on this clonotype: Sequence at one end of the junction differs from germline and may be a read error. The rearrangement uses TRBV12-3 or TRBV12-4 and TRBJ2-5, with D perhaps TRBD1 (5 bases). The CDR3 has 11 residues. The CDR3 loop is CVSSQGETQYF. The CDR3 DNA is TGTGTCAGCAGTCAGGGAGAGACCCAGTACTTC.